The source of this T cell receptor (beta chain) is a study of metastatic and nonmetastatic thyroid tumors. At the level of the study: For malignant and benign thyroid patients, tumor or nodule tissue and blood were the sources whose repertoires were compared.

Treatment of any kind had been given to no patient before thyroid surgery. Notes on this clone: No antigen is known for it. This sequence may be a read error, since a much larger clone differs from it by one base.

This CDR3 is built from 12 residues. Germline CDR1 reads DFQATT; CDR2 reads SNEGSKA (reference sequence). Study-wide points: Within blood and tumor, benign nodules reportedly had significantly lower TCR beta diversity than malignant thyroid tumors did.

How the authors handled the data: In papillary thyroid cancer, a distant-metastasis classifier was built using CDR3 differences across clinicopathological groups. TCRdb re-called the PCR reads with MiXCR. In this record, the V and J calls reflect TCRdb's handling and not the investigators' own analysis. The sample has some 17,000 clones; 25% to 30% are singletons. The TCR sequence derives from a female donor with papillary thyroid cancer or a benign thyroid nodule (not recorded which). Some clones in this sample may be carry-over from other donors' samples. V gene TRBV20-1 combines with J gene TRBJ2-5; TRBD2 aligns across 8 bases. Sequencing was performed on adjacent normal tissue. CDR3 sequence (DNA): TGCGGTGCTCAGGGACTAGAAGAGACCCAGTACTTC. This translates into CGAQGLEETQYF.